This TCR beta chain was identified in a study of spatial heterogeneity in lung cancer (dated by TCRdb to the late 2010s). About the study as a whole: Beta-chain transcripts were consistently detected in greater numbers than alpha-chain transcripts, which likely reflects a higher abundance of beta-chain transcripts. In the raw uncorrected reads, each unique combination of TCR and UMI appeared more than ten times on average. The study quantitatively compared TCR alpha and beta repertoires across multiple tumor regions, matched nontumor lung and blood in non-small cell lung cancer. The study linked features of the TCR repertoire to counts of nonsynonymous mutations, which were determined by whole-exome sequencing of tumor tissue. At surgery, both alpha and beta chains were TCR-sequenced in roughly 200 tumor regions, 64 matched nontumor lung samples and some 56 PBMC samples. Overall study results and their limits: Additional single-cell paired TCR alpha and beta sequencing was considered necessary to confirm, at a functional level, the hypothesis that regional TCRs recognize regional mutations. Ubiquitous expanded tumor TCRs showed up in blood more often at tumor resection than at routine follow-up.

The label giving this sample's time point can be read as: sample taken at primary tumor resection. TCR sequencing used whole RNA extracted from tumor and nontumor lung tissue, or from cryopreserved PBMC samples, without cell sorting. The donors were 70 or so patients from the lung TRACERx cohort who had early-stage, untreated non-small cell lung cancer. Only patients for whom sufficient RNA was available from at least two tumor regions were selected for TCR sequencing. The table lists this clonotype with a few counts. Its antigen remains unidentified. It has no much larger one-base neighbor in the sample; base qualities were not kept. The library was made by 5' RACE. Sequencing relied on a NextSeq 500. To allow correction of PCR and sequencing errors, the TCR library protocol tagged every TCR cDNA molecule with a unique molecular identifier. Per the original workflow: TCR identification, UMI-based error correction and CDR3 extraction were all carried out with Decombinator tools. Expanded TCRs were defined as those above a frequency of 2 per 1,000, corresponding to the top 1% of the tumor frequency distribution. Renyi diversity was computed with the R vegan package after each repertoire had been subsampled 100 times to 5,000 TCRs. CDR3 similarity networks were constructed using string-kernel similarity of amino acid triplets, with links drawn between CDR3s whose pairwise similarity was above 0.82. TCRdb trimmed public reads at Q25 via fastp, called clones via MiXCR and kept in-frame beta chains. Each CDR3 protein gets just one entry, which takes the most common genes and DNA from the rows behind it. V and J calls and clone size were set by TCRdb, not the authors. This sample lists 40,000 to 55,000 distinct CDR3 sequences; roughly an eighth were detected once. The top ten constitute about 55% of the sample.

CDR1 is given as WSHSY and CDR2 as SAAADI, both from the germline V gene. From cysteine to phenylalanine, the CDR3 is 13 amino acids long. The sequence is cut down to CDR3 DNA, 39 bases in frame from base 1. Between the V and J ends, shortened by 8 bases and 5 bases respectively, the junction contains 12 bases. The sample was PBMCs, taken at surgery. The rearrangement combines TRBV10-2 with TRBJ2-2; a tentative D call is TRBD2 (6 bases match). The clonotype comes from a male donor with early-stage non-small cell lung cancer. The nucleotide sequence reads as follows: TGCGCCAGCGGATCGGGAGAAACCGGGGAGCTGTTTTTT. Protein translation: CASGSGETGELFF.